This T cell receptor (beta chain) was obtained from a study of vaccination effects on CD4 cells after COVID-19. Trimming cost V 3 bases and J 6 bases, with 14 bases left between them. The CDR3 spans 15 residues. The V gene's germline CDR1 is SGHAT and CDR2 FQNNGV. Comment on this clone: Its antigen remains unknown.

The authors isolated CD4+ T cells after roughly 10 days of culture. By PCR, the person was confirmed to have had SARS-CoV-2 infection between March and December 2020. Regarding the study as a whole: Both infection-induced and vaccine-induced clones contracted markedly at late post-vaccination timepoints.

This table comes from immunoSEQ multiplex PCR, and its TCRdb copy is limited to in-frame clones, with some not included. This table has tens of thousands of clones, 55% to 75% appearing once. Sequenced here: CD4+ T cells from PBMCs cultured without peptide, sampled before COVID-19 vaccination. The rearrangement joins TRBV11-2 to TRBJ2-2, with D possibly called TRBD1 or TRBD2 (5 bases each). The source is a human donor who had a prior SARS-CoV-2 infection. The CDR3 region is CASSLGRSWAGELFF. The DNA for the CDR3 is TGTGCCAGCAGCTTGGGACGGAGCTGGGCCGGGGAGCTGTTTTTT.